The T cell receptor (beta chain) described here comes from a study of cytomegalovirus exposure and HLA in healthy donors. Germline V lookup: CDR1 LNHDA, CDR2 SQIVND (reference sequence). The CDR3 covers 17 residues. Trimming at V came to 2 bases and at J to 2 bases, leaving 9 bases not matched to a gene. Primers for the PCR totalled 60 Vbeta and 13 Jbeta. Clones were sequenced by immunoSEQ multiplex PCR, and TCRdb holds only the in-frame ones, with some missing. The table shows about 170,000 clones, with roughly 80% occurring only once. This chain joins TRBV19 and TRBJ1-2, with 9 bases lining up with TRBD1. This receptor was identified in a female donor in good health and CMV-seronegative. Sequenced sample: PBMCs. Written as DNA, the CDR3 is TGTGCCAGTAGTATACCCCGGACAGGGGTTAGGAACTATGGCTACACCTTC. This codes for CASSIPRTGVRNYGYTF.